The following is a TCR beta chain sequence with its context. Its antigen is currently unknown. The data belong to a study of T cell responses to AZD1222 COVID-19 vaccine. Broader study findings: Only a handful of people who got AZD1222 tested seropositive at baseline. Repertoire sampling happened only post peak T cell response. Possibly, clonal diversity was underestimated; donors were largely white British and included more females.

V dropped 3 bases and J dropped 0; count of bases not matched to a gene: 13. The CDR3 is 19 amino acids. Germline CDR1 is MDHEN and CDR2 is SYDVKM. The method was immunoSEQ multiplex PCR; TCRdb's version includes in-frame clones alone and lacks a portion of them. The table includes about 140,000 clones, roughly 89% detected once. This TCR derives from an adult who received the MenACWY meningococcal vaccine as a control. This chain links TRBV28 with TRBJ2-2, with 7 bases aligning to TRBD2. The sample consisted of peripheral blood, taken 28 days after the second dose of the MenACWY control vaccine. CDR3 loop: CASSLWGGGGGANTGELFF. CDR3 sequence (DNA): TGTGCCAGCAGTTTGTGGGGGGGAGGTGGCGGGGCGAACACCGGGGAGCTGTTTTTT.